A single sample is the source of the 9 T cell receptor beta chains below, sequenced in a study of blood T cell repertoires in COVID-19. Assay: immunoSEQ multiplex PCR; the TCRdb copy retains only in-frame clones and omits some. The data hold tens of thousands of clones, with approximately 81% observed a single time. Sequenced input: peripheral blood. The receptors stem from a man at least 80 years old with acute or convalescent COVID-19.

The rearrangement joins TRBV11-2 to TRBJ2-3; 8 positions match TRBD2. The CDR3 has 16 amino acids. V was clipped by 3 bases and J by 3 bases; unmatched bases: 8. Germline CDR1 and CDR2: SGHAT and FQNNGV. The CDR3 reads CASSFGGERGTDTQYF. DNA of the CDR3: TGTGCCAGCAGCTTCGGGGGGGAGAGAGGAACAGATACGCAGTATTTT.

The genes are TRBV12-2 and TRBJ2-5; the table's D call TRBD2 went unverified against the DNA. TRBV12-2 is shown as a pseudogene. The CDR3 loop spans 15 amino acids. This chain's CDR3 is CASRSRRDYQETQYF. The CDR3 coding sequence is TGTGCAAGTCGCTCTCGACGGGACTACCAAGAGACCCAGTACTTC.

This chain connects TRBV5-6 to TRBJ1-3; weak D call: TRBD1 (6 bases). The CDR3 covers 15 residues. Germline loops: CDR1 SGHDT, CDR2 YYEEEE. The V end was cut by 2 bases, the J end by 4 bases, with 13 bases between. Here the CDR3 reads CASSLGGAGGNTIYF. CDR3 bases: TGTGCCAGCAGCTTAGGGGGGGCAGGAGGAAACACCATATATTTT.

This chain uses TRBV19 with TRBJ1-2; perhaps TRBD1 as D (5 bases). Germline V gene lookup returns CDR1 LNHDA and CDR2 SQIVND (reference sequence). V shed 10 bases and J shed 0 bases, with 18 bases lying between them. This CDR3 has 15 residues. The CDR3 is CATRARQSSNYGYTF. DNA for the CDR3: TGTGCCACTAGGGCCCGACAGAGTTCTAACTATGGCTACACCTTC.

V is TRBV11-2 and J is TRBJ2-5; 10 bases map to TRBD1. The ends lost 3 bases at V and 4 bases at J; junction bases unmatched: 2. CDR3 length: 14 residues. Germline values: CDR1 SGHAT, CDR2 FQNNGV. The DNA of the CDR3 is TGTGCCAGCAGCTTGGGACAGGGGAGAGAGACCCAGTACTTC. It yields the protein CASSLGQGRETQYF.

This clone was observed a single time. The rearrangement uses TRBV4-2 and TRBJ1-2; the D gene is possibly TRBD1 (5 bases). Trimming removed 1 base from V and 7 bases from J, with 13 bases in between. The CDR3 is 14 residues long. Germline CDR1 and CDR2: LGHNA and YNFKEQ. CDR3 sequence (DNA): TGTGCCAGCAGCCAAGCCTGGCTAGGGGTTGGCTACACCTTC. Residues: CASSQAWLGVGYTF.

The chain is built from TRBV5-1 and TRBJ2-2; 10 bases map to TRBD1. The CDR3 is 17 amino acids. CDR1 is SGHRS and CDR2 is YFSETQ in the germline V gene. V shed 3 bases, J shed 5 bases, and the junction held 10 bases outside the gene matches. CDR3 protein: CASSWALGTGATGELFF. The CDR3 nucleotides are TGCGCCAGCAGCTGGGCCCTCGGGACAGGGGCGACCGGGGAGCTGTTTTTT.

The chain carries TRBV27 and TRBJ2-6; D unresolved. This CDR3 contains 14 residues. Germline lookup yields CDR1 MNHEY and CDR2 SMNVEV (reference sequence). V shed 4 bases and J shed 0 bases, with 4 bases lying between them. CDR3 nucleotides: TGTGCCAGCAGTTACTTCTCTGGGGCCAACGTCCTGACTTTC. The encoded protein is CASSYFSGANVLTF. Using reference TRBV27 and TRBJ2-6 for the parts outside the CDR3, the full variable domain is EAQVTQNPRYLITVTGKKLTVTCSQNMNHEYMSWYRQDPGLGLRQIYYSMNVEVTDKGDVPEGYKVSRKEKRNFPLILESPSPNQTSLYFCASSYFSGANVLTFGAGSRLTVL.

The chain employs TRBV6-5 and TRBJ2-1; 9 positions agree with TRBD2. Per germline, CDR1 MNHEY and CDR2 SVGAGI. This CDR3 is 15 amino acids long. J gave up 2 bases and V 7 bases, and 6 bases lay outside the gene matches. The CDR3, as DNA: TGTGCCAGCACGCTTGGGACTAGCCCCTACAATGAGCAGTTCTTC. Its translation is CASTLGTSPYNEQFF.